This T cell receptor beta chain comes out of a study of blood T cell repertoires in COVID-19. Some clones are missing from TCRdb's copy, which holds only in-frame ones; the method was immunoSEQ multiplex PCR. The sample yields approximately 360,000 clones, roughly 90% seen once. Looked up from germline, CDR1 is MNHEY and CDR2 is SVGAGI. The CDR3 length is 14 residues. Germline trimming cut 7 bases from V and 5 bases from J; bases unmatched to any gene: 9. What was sequenced was PBMCs or T cells enriched from blood (not recorded which). The receptor was derived from a woman in her thirties with acute COVID-19. This chain uses TRBV6-5 with TRBJ1-1; 8 bases align to TRBD1. CDR3 protein: CASTLKTGVTEAFF. The CDR3 DNA reads as TGTGCCAGCACGCTTAAGACAGGGGTGACTGAAGCTTTCTTT.